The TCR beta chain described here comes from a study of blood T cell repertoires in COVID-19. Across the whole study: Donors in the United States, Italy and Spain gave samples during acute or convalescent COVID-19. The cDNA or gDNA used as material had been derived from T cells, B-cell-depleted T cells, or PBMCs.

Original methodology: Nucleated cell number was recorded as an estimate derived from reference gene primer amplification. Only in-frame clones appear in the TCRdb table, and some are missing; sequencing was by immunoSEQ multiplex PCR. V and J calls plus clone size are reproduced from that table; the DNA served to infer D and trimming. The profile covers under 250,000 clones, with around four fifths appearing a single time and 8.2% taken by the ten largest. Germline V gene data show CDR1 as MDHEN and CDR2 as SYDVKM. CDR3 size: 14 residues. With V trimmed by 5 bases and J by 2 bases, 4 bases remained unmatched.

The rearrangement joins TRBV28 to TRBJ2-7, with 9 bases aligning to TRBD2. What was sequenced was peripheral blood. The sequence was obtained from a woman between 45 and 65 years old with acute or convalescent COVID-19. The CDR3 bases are TGTGCCAGCAGTCCCCCTAGCGGGGCCTACGAGCAGTACTTC. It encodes CASSPPSGAYEQYF.